What follows is one T cell receptor (beta chain) and its context. The specificity of this receptor is unknown. No base quality values were provided; no much bigger clone lies one nucleotide off. From the cysteine through the phenylalanine, the CDR3 covers 16 amino acids. CDR3 DNA only is kept here, 48 bases in frame from base 1. The V end gives up 4 bases and the J end 6 bases, leaving 11 bases in the junction not matched to a gene. CDR1 and CDR2, looked up from the germline V gene, are SGHAT and FQNNGV. Libraries were constructed by the immunoSEQ multiplex PCR assay. The original pipeline was this. To diagnose cytomegalovirus status from the catalog of TCR beta chain sequences, a statistical classification framework was built. In its TCRdb copy, this immuneACCESS table keeps in-frame sequences only and misses some clones. Where compared with another copy, unresolved V genes explain less than half of these, and the others have no known cause. The D gene and trimming were derived from the DNA, and the V and J assignments and clone size from that table. The sample table holds 150,000 to 200,000 clones, of which almost 85% were seen once. The ten top clones hold about 10% of the sample.

This entry is derived from a study of cytomegalovirus exposure and HLA in healthy donors (dated by TCRdb to the late 2010s). About the investigation overall: The roughly 670 repertoires of the first cohort and the 120 validation repertoires were produced on the same platform, according to a later analysis. Along with the approximately 650-subject first cohort, a separate validation cohort of around 110 different subjects was used. High-throughput TCR immunosequencing, statistical association of individual TCRs with disease status, and machine learning were combined to predict cytomegalovirus infection status. The study aimed to test whether cataloging public T cell receptors could reveal signatures of past pathogen exposure.

Separate from the approximately 730-subject first cohort, the validation cohort of 120 subjects was the group to which the donors belonged. Results and caveats for the whole study, not just this receptor: It was suggested by the authors that the approach could potentially be generalized to other disease states and immunological phenotypes. A few of the identified cytomegalovirus-associated TCR beta chains were confirmed in vitro to be specific for cytomegalovirus antigens. Across donors, most TCR sequences were observed very rarely, whereas some public TCRs were present in many individuals. In a later analysis, TCRs clustered in the first cohort were found to also tend to co-occur in the roughly 120 validation repertoires, with approximately 93% of cluster scores above 0. The validation cohort had no HLA typing available for a later analysis, so co-occurrence within that cohort was assessed over all 130 or so repertoires. Cytomegalovirus status was reported to be diagnosed by the classifier with high specificity and sensitivity in both the original and validation cohorts. The study gave a list of 150 to 200 TCR beta chains associated with cytomegalovirus.

Here the chain combines TRBV11-2 and TRBJ2-3; the central 9 bases match TRBD2. This sequence was found in a man aged 25 to 40 in good health and CMV-seropositive. What was sequenced was PBMCs. The DNA sequence is TGTGCCAGCAGCTGGAATACGGCGGGAGGGCTGGATACGCAGTATTTT. Its amino acids are CASSWNTAGGLDTQYF.